The text below deals with one T cell receptor beta chain. Enrolled through a virtual design, the participants were between about 18 and 100 years of age and came from 24 US areas. This record comes from a study of blood T cell repertoires in COVID-19. Whole-study context: Spain, Italy and the United States supplied samples that represented acute and convalescent COVID-19.

With 6 bases removed from V and 4 bases from J, the gap between germline ends came to 15 bases. Germline CDR1 is MDHEN and CDR2 is SYDVKM. This CDR3 has 15 amino acids. As handled by the study authors: Amplifying reference gene primers gave estimates of nucleated cell counts. Some clones are missing from TCRdb's copy, which holds only in-frame ones; the method was immunoSEQ multiplex PCR. From that table come the V and J calls and clone size; the DNA was used to work out D and trimming. The table lists 100,000 to 150,000 clones, 75% to 90% of them singletons. V is TRBV28 and J is TRBJ1-4; D call uncertain. This TCR was sampled from a woman between 50 and 59 years old who had recovered from COVID-19. Sequencing was carried out using PBMCs or T cells enriched from blood (not recorded which). In nucleotides, the CDR3 is TGTGCCAGCAGCTCGGGTGGTCGGAATAATGAAAAACTGTTTTTT. Its protein is CASSSGGRNNEKLFF. The whole variable domain, filled in from reference TRBV28 and TRBJ1-4, reads DVKVTQSSRYLVKRTGEKVFLECVQDMDHENMFWYRQDPGLGLRLIYFSYDVKMKEKGDIPEGYSVSREKKERFSLILESASTNQTSMYLCASSSGGRNNEKLFFGSGTQLSVL.